The sequence of this TCR beta chain was determined in a study of cytomegalovirus exposure and HLA in healthy donors. Looking at the study overall: Ancestry clustering placed 70% to 90% of approximately 420 genotyped donors in the Caucasian-associated cluster. Study-wide findings and caveats: When analyzed later, a missense DCLRE1C variant was found to be linked to TCR beta V- and J-gene trimming. A later analysis reported that several of the most significant clusters appeared to be linked to common viral pathogens, among them Epstein-Barr virus. Relative to equally common others, HLA-associated TCR beta chains showed greater clonal expansion in a later analysis.

About this clone: Antigen specificity is unknown.

CDR1 SGHNT and CDR2 YENEEA come from the germline V gene. The CDR3 extends over 16 amino acids. J gave up 1 base and V 3 bases, and 4 bases lay outside the gene matches. 13 Jbeta primers and 60 Vbeta primers were used for the PCR. Repertoires were generated with immunoSEQ multiplex PCR, while TCRdb's copy carries only in-frame clones and drops some. Here the sample table reports 130,000 or so clones. The clonotype comes from a woman between 40 and 50 years old in good health and CMV-seropositive. The sequenced sample consisted of PBMCs. The V and J genes are TRBV11-3 and TRBJ2-3; 10 bases match TRBD2. CDR3 DNA sequence: TGTGCCAGCAGCTTCCGACTAGCGGGTCGCACAGATACGCAGTATTTT. Translating gives CASSFRLAGRTDTQYF.